This is a list of T cell receptor beta chains from one sample in a study of blood T cell repertoires in COVID-19. TCRdb's copy holds only in-frame clones and misses some; the assay was immunoSEQ multiplex PCR. This table has 80,000 to 100,000 clones, roughly nine tenths appearing once. The specimen was peripheral blood. The receptors were gathered from a human donor with active COVID-19. The donor label of this sample is uncertain. CDR3s include the opening cysteine and the closing phenylalanine or tryptophan. D genes are given only for firm matches. Size values are once, few and many counts, or a class for expanded clones, and some rows have none.

v_gene: TRBV25-1; d_gene: TRBD1; j_gene: TRBJ2-2; abundance: .; CDR3aa: CASSGPDRVTGELFF; CDR3nt: TGTGCCAGCAGTGGGCCGGACAGGGTAACCGGGGAGCTGTTTTTT
v_gene: TRBV11-2; d_gene: TRBD2; j_gene: TRBJ2-3; abundance: once; CDR3aa: CASSPLAGGTDTQYF; CDR3nt: TGTGCCAGCAGCCCACTAGCGGGGGGCACAGATACGCAGTATTTT
v_gene: TRBV5-4; d_gene: .; j_gene: TRBJ2-5; abundance: few; CDR3aa: CASSPRTSGATQYF; CDR3nt: TGTGCCAGCAGCCCGAGAACTAGTGGTGCGACCCAGTACTTC
v_gene: TRBV4-1; d_gene: .; j_gene: TRBJ2-7; abundance: .; CDR3aa: CASSHLPDREGEQYF; CDR3nt: TGCGCCAGCAGCCATCTCCCGGACAGGGAGGGCGAGCAGTACTTC
v_gene: TRBV24-1; d_gene: TRBD2; j_gene: TRBJ2-5; abundance: .; CDR3aa: CATSDPGTSGGVRQETQYF; CDR3nt: TGTGCCACCAGTGATCCAGGGACTAGCGGGGGGGTTCGCCAAGAGACCCAGTACTTC
v_gene: TRBV9; d_gene: .; j_gene: TRBJ2-2; abundance: .; CDR3aa: CASSFYTGELFF; CDR3nt: TGTGCCAGCAGCTTCTACACCGGGGAGCTGTTTTTT
v_gene: TRBV2; d_gene: TRBD2; j_gene: TRBJ2-7; abundance: .; CDR3aa: CASSVVAGGTYEQYF; CDR3nt: TGTGCCAGCAGTGTTGTAGCGGGGGGGACCTACGAGCAGTACTTC
v_gene: TRBV6-2/TRBV6-3; d_gene: .; j_gene: TRBJ2-7; abundance: .; CDR3aa: CASSYVAGLGLYEQYF; CDR3nt: TGTGCCAGCAGTTACGTGGCGGGACTCGGCCTTTACGAGCAGTACTTC
v_gene: TRBV19; d_gene: .; j_gene: TRBJ2-1; abundance: .; CDR3aa: CASSSMYRVNEQFF; CDR3nt: TGTGCCAGTAGTTCCATGTACAGGGTCAATGAGCAGTTCTTC
v_gene: TRBV5-4; d_gene: TRBD1; j_gene: TRBJ2-3; abundance: .; CDR3aa: CASSLRTGAHSTDTQYF; CDR3nt: TGTGCCAGCAGCTTGAGGACAGGGGCCCATAGCACAGATACGCAGTATTTT
v_gene: TRBV6-1; d_gene: .; j_gene: TRBJ2-3; abundance: .; CDR3aa: CASSEGTGGWVDTQYF; CDR3nt: TGTGCCAGCAGTGAAGGGACAGGAGGGTGGGTGGATACGCAGTATTTT
v_gene: TRBV6-5; d_gene: .; j_gene: TRBJ1-6; abundance: .; CDR3aa: CASSYEQLNSPLHF; CDR3nt: TGTGCCAGCAGTTACGAACAGCTTAATTCACCCCTCCACTTT
v_gene: TRBV5-4; d_gene: .; j_gene: TRBJ2-1; abundance: once; CDR3aa: CASSFSGVITYNEQFF; CDR3nt: TGTGCCAGCAGCTTCTCGGGGGTCATAACCTACAATGAGCAGTTCTTC
v_gene: TRBV18; d_gene: .; j_gene: TRBJ2-7; abundance: .; CDR3aa: CASSPPGRFYEQYF; CDR3nt: TGTGCCAGCTCACCACCGGGCAGGTTCTACGAGCAGTACTTC
v_gene: TRBV5-1; d_gene: .; j_gene: TRBJ2-3; abundance: .; CDR3aa: CASSSAQGGTDTQYF; CDR3nt: TGCGCCAGCAGCTCAGCTCAAGGGGGCACAGATACGCAGTATTTT
v_gene: TRBV12-5; d_gene: TRBD1; j_gene: TRBJ1-5; abundance: .; CDR3aa: CASGLFVGQGVVGNQPQHF; CDR3nt: TGTGCTAGTGGTTTGTTTGTTGGGCAGGGGGTCGTGGGCAATCAGCCCCAGCATTTT
v_gene: TRBV28; d_gene: TRBD1; j_gene: TRBJ2-4; abundance: .; CDR3aa: CASSFPGTVRGPKNIQYF; CDR3nt: TGTGCCAGCAGTTTTCCCGGGACAGTCAGGGGGCCTAAAAACATTCAGTACTTC
v_gene: TRBV6-2/TRBV6-3; d_gene: TRBD1; j_gene: TRBJ2-5; abundance: .; CDR3aa: CASRPRDRERQETQYF; CDR3nt: TGTGCCAGCAGACCTCGGGACAGGGAGAGGCAAGAGACCCAGTACTTC
v_gene: TRBV3-1/TRBV3-2; d_gene: .; j_gene: TRBJ2-2; abundance: .; CDR3aa: CASSPLTGELFF; CDR3nt: TGTGCCAGCAGCCCCCTTACCGGGGAGCTGTTTTTT
v_gene: TRBV19; d_gene: TRBD1; j_gene: TRBJ1-4; abundance: .; CDR3aa: CASNSGTGAPSEKLFF; CDR3nt: TGTGCCAGTAATTCCGGAACAGGGGCACCTTCTGAAAAACTGTTTTTT
v_gene: TRBV5-1; d_gene: TRBD2; j_gene: TRBJ2-1; abundance: .; CDR3aa: CASSLDPTSGGANEQFF; CDR3nt: TGCGCCAGCAGCTTGGATCCAACTAGCGGGGGGGCTAATGAGCAGTTCTTC
v_gene: TRBV5-5; d_gene: TRBD1; j_gene: TRBJ2-3; abundance: .; CDR3aa: CASSLQGGDTQYF; CDR3nt: TGTGCCAGCAGCTTACAGGGGGGAGATACGCAGTATTTT
v_gene: TRBV14; d_gene: TRBD1; j_gene: TRBJ1-4; abundance: .; CDR3aa: CASSQDRDRNEKLFF; CDR3nt: TGTGCCAGCAGCCAAGACCGGGACAGGAATGAAAAACTGTTTTTT
v_gene: TRBV5-1; d_gene: .; j_gene: TRBJ2-1; abundance: .; CDR3aa: CASSLGAVSYNEQFF; CDR3nt: TGCGCCAGCAGCTTGGGGGCAGTTTCCTACAATGAGCAGTTCTTC
v_gene: TRBV6-2/TRBV6-3; d_gene: .; j_gene: TRBJ2-1; abundance: .; CDR3aa: CASSYSHLSYNEQFF; CDR3nt: TGTGCCAGCAGTTACTCACACCTCTCCTACAATGAGCAGTTCTTC
v_gene: TRBV3-1/TRBV3-2; d_gene: .; j_gene: TRBJ2-5; abundance: .; CDR3aa: CASSQLLLETQYF; CDR3nt: TGTGCCAGCAGCCAGCTCCTATTGGAGACCCAGTACTTC
v_gene: TRBV5-1; d_gene: TRBD2; j_gene: TRBJ2-7; abundance: .; CDR3aa: CASSSGLAGAFSYEQYF; CDR3nt: TGCGCCAGCAGCTCGGGACTAGCGGGGGCGTTCTCCTACGAGCAGTACTTC
v_gene: TRBV6-5; d_gene: .; j_gene: TRBJ2-7; abundance: .; CDR3aa: CASRRASAMYEQYF; CDR3nt: TGTGCCAGCAGGAGAGCTAGCGCGATGTACGAGCAGTACTTC